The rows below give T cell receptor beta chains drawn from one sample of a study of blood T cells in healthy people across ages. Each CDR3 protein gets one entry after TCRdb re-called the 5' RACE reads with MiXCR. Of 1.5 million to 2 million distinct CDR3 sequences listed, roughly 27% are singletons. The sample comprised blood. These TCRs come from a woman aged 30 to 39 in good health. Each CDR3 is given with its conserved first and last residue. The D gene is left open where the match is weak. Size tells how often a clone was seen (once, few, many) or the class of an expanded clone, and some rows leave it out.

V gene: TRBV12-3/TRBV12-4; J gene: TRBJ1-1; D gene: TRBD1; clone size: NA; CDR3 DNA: TGTGCCAGCAGGGGAACAGGGGGCGGGACTGAAGCTTTCTTT; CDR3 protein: CASRGTGGGTEAFF
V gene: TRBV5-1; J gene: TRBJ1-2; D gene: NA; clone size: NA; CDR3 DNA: TGCGCCAGCAGCTTAGAACCCCCCGAGACCTATGGCTACACCTTC; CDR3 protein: CASSLEPPETYGYTF
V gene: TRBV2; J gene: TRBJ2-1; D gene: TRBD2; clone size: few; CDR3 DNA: TGTGCCAGCAGTGAAGCCCTGACTAGCGGGGGTAGCTCCTACAATGAGCAGTTCTTC; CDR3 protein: CASSEALTSGGSSYNEQFF
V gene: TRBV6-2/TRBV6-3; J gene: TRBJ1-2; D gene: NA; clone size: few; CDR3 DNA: TGTGCCACCTCCGACTCGGACCACTATGGCTACACCTTC; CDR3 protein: CATSDSDHYGYTF
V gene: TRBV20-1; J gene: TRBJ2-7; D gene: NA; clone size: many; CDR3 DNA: TGCAGTGCTAAAAAGGGAGAACCCTACGAGCAGTACTTC; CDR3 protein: CSAKKGEPYEQYF
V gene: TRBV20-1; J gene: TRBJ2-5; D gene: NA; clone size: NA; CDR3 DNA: TGCAGTGCTAGTGTGGTCGGGACAACGATTGAGACCCAGTACTTC; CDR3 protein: CSASVVGTTIETQYF
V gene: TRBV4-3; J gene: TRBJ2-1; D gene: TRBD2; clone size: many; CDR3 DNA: TGCGCCAGCAGCCAAGATAAGCGGGGCATGGGGTCCTACAATGAGCAGTTCTTC; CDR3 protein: CASSQDKRGMGSYNEQFF
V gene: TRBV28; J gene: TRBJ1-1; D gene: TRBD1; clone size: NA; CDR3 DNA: TGTGCCAGCAGCCCCGGGACAGGGTCTTTCTTT; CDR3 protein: CASSPGTGSFF
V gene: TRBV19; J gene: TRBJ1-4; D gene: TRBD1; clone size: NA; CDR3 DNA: TGTGCCAGTAGTAGCCTAACAGGGGAAACTGAAAAACTGTTTTTT; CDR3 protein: CASSSLTGETEKLFF
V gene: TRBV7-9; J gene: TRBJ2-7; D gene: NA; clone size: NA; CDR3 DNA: TGTGCCAGCAGCTTAGAGTGGCCCTACGAGCAGTACTTC; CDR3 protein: CASSLEWPYEQYF
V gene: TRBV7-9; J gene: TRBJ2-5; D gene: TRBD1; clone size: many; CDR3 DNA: TGTGCCAGCAGCACACCGGGACAGAGGCTGGGGCAGTACTTC; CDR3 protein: CASSTPGQRLGQYF
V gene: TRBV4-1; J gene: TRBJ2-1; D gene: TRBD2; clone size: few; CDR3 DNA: TGCGCCAGCAGCCAAGCGGGACTAGCGCGAAACAATGAGCAGTTCTTC; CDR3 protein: CASSQAGLARNNEQFF
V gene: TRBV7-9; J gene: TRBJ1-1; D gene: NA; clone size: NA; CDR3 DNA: TGTGCCAGCAGCCCAACCAAACGGAACACTGAAGCTTTCTTT; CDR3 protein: CASSPTKRNTEAFF
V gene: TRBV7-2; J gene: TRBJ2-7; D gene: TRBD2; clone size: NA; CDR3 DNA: TGTGCCAGCAGCTTTGCCGGGACTAGCGGGATCGAGCAGTACTTC; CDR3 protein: CASSFAGTSGIEQYF
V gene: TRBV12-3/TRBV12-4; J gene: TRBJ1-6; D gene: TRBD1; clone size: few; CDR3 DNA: TGTGCCAGCACCCGGACCCGGGACAGGGAAAATAATTCACCCCTCCACTTT; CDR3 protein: CASTRTRDRENNSPLHF
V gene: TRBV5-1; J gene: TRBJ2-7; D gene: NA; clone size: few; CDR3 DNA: TGCGCCAGCAGCTTTCGGGCGGCTAGCGACCTCGAGCAGTACTTC; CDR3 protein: CASSFRAASDLEQYF
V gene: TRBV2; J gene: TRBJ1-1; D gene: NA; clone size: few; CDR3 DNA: TGTGCCAGCAGTGTTGAACAGGCTTACATGAACACTGAGGCTTTCTTT; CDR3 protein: CASSVEQAYMNTEAFF
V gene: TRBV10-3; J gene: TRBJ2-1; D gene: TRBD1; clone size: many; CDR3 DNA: TGTGCCATCAGAGAGGACAGGGCGAATGAGCAGTTCTTC; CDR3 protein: CAIREDRANEQFF
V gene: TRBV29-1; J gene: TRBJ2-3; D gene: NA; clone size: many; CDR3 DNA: TGCAGCGTTGCAGGGGACACAGATACGCAGTATTTT; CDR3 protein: CSVAGDTDTQYF
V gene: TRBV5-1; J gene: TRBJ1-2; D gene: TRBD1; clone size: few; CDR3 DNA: TGCGCCAGCAGCGGGACAGGGGAGGTTGGCTACACCTTC; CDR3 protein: CASSGTGEVGYTF
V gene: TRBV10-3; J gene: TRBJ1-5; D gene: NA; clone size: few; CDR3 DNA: TGTGCCATCAGTGAGTTCCAAGAACAGCCCCAGCATTTT; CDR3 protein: CAISEFQEQPQHF
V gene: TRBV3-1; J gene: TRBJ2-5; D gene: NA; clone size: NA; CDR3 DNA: TGTGCCAGCAGCCACCGGAGGGAGAGGGCCGAGACCCAGTACTTC; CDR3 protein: CASSHRRERAETQYF
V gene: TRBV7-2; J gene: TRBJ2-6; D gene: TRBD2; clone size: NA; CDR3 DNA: TGCGCCAGCAGCTTAGGGACTAGCGGGACTCCCGGGGGGGCCAACGTCCTGACTTTC; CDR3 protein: CASSLGTSGTPGGANVLTF
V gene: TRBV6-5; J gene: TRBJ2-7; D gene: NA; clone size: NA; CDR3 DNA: TGTGCCAGCAGTTATCAACTCGGGGTTTACGAGCAGTACTTC; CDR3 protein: CASSYQLGVYEQYF
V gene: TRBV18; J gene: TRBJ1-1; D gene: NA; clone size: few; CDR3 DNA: TGTGCCAGCTCACTAACACAGGGATCCACTGAAGCTTTCTTT; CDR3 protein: CASSLTQGSTEAFF
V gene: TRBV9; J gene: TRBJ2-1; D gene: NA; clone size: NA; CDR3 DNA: TGTGCCAGCAGCGTAGAGGGGGGAGTAGGCAATGAGCAGTTCTTC; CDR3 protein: CASSVEGGVGNEQFF
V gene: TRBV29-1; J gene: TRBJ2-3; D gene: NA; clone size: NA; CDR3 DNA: TGCAGCGTTGGAACAGACACAGATACGCAGTATTTT; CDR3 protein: CSVGTDTDTQYF
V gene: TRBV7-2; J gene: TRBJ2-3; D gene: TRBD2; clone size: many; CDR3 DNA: TGTGCCAGCAGCCGTACTAGCGGTCGCACAGATACGCAGTATTTT; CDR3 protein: CASSRTSGRTDTQYF
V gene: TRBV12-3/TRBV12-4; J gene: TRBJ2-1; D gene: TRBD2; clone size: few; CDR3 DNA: TGTGCCAGCAGGGGTACCGGGACTACCTACAATGAGCAGTTCTTC; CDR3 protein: CASRGTGTTYNEQFF
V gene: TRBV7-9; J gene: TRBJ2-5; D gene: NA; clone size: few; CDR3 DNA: TGTGCCTCCCACGGGGAGACCCAGTACTTC; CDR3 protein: CASHGETQYF
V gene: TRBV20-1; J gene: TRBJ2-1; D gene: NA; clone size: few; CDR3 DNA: TGCAGTGCTACAGGGGGGGACAACTCCTACAATGATCAGTTCTTC; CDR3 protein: CSATGGDNSYNDQFF
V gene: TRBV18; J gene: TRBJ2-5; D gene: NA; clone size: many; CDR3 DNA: TGTGCCAGCTCACTACAGGGATTTGGTAGAACCCAGTACTTC; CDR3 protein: CASSLQGFGRTQYF
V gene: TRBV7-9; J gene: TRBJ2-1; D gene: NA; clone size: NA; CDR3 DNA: TGTGCCAGCAGCTCCGGGGCTAGCTGGTATGAGCAGTTCTTC; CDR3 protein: CASSSGASWYEQFF
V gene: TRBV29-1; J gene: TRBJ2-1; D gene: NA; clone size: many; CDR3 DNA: TGCAGCGTTTCGACGAGCTCCTACAATGAGCAGTTCTTC; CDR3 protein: CSVSTSSYNEQFF
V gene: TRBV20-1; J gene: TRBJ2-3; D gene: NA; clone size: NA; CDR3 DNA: TGCAGTGCTAGACCGACAACTAGCACAGATACGCAGTATTTT; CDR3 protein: CSARPTTSTDTQYF
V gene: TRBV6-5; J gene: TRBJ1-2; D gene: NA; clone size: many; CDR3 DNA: TGTGCCAGCAGCCGCTCCGGGACATATAACTATGGCTACACCTTC; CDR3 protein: CASSRSGTYNYGYTF
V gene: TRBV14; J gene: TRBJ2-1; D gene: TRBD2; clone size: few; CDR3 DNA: TGTGCCAGCAGCCGTCAGGGCGGGAGGGTTCACAATGAGCAGTTCTTC; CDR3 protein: CASSRQGGRVHNEQFF
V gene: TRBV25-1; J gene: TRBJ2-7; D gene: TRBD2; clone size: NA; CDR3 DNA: TGTGCCAGCAGTGATTCCCTGACTAGCGGGGGGGACGAGCAGTACTTC; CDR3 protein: CASSDSLTSGGDEQYF
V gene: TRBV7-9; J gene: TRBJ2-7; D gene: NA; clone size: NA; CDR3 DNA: TGTGCCAGCAGCACTGGGACTCTCTCGGCGGGGGAGCAGTACTTC; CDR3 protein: CASSTGTLSAGEQYF
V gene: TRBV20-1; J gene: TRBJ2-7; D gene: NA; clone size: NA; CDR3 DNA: TGCAGTGCTAGTTTGCCAGGGACCTACGAGCAGTACTTC; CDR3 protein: CSASLPGTYEQYF
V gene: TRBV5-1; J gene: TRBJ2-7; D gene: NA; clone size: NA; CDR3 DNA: TGCGCCAGCAGCTGGGTTGGCGCTTTTTACGAGCAGTACTTC; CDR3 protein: CASSWVGAFYEQYF
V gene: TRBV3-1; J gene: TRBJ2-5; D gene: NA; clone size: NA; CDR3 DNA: TGTGCCAGCAGCCAAGACATGGGGGGCTCGGAGACCCAGTACTTC; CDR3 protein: CASSQDMGGSETQYF
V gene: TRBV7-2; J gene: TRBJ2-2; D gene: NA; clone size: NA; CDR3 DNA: TGTGCCAGCAGCTTAGGCCGGTGGAACACCGGGGAGCTGTTTTTT; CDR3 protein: CASSLGRWNTGELFF
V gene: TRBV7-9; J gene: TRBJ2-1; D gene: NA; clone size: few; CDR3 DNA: TGTGCCAGCAGCCGCTCGGGACTTCGCAATGAGCAGTTCTTC; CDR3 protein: CASSRSGLRNEQFF
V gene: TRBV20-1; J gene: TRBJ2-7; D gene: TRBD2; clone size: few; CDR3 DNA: TGCAGTGCTGGAGCGGGAAGTTGGCACGAGCAGTACTTC; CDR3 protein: CSAGAGSWHEQYF
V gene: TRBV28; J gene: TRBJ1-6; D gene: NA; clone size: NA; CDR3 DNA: TGTGCCAGCAGACCGACGGGGGTGAATAATTCACCCCTCCACTTT; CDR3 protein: CASRPTGVNNSPLHF
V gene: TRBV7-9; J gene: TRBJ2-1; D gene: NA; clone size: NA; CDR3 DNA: TGTGCCAGCAGCTTCCAACAGGGAGTCTACAATGAGCAGTTCTTC; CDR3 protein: CASSFQQGVYNEQFF
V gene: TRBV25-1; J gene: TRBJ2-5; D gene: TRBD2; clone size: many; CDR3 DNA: TGTGCCAGCAGTGCTTCCGGGGGGGGACTAGCGGGACATGGAGAGACCCAGTACTTC; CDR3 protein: CASSASGGGLAGHGETQYF
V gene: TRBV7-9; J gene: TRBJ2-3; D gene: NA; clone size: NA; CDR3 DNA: TGTGCCGGCAGCTTACAAGGACCCGGAGGGGGAGATACGCAGTATTTT; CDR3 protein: CAGSLQGPGGGDTQYF
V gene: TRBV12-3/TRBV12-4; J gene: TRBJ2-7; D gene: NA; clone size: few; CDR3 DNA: TGTGCCAGCAGTCAGACCACCTTGGGGGGAGAGCAGTACTTC; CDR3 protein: CASSQTTLGGEQYF
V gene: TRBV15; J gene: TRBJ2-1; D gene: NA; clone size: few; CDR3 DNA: TGTGCCACCAGCAGAGCCGAGACTAGGCACAATGAGCAGTTCTTC; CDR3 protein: CATSRAETRHNEQFF
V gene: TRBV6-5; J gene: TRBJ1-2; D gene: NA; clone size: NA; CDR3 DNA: TGTGCCGGCAGTTACCGGGCGCGGGATGGCTACACCTTC; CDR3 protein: CAGSYRARDGYTF
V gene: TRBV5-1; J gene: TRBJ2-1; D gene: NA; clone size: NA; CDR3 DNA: TGCGCCAGCAGCCCGGGGACGGTCCGGAGTAATGAGCAGTTCTTC; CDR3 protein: CASSPGTVRSNEQFF